The sequence of this TCR beta chain was determined in a study of blood T cell repertoires in COVID-19 (dated by TCRdb to 2018 to 2020). For the wider study: Samples covering the acute and convalescent phases of COVID-19 were provided by collaborators in the United States, Italy and Spain. Samples came from the ongoing ImmuneRACE study (first 160 participants) plus 1,254 subjects from 6 global collaborators. Sample metadata almost always included a de-identified subject ID, COVID-19 status, age in years and sex. The repertoires were released in a freely available public database intended as a resource for research on the immune response to SARS-CoV-2. Subjects who had been exposed to COVID-19, were actively infected with it, or had recovered from it provided the deeply sampled blood TCRbeta repertoires that made up the dataset. Where available, HLA class I and class II types were obtained from metadata supplied by the sample provider rather than from assay-based typing. The prospective study material was composed of cDNA or gDNA derived from T cells, B-cell-depleted T cells, or PBMCs.

Based on the germline V gene, the CDR1 and CDR2 sequences are SGHDN and FVKESK. Relative to germline, V is 7 bases shorter and J is 5 bases shorter, with 18 bases between their ends. The CDR3, cysteine through phenylalanine, is 14 amino acids long. CDR3 DNA is the only sequence kept; it has 42 bases, read in frame from the first base. Broad study findings and their caveats: Clinical and demographic metadata were provided uncurated, with the amount varying by source and participant.

Participants in the prospective study were enrolled through a virtual design, were aged about 18 to 90 years, and lived in roughly 24 United States geographic areas. In the prospective study, participants were assigned to cohorts based on the clinical history participants reported in a screening survey and a study questionnaire. Recovered participants in ImmuneRACE Cohort 3 were defined by two consecutive negative NP/OP PCR tests, clearance by a healthcare professional, or resolution of symptoms. In the prospective study, mobile phlebotomists collected whole blood, serum and a nasopharyngeal or oropharyngeal swab from each participant. Additional blood draws and questionnaires over an approximately two-month period could optionally be provided by prospective study participants. Before DNA extraction, prospective study blood samples were shipped either frozen or at room temperature. This clone was counted once. The antigen this receptor binds is unknown. No clone much larger than this one lies a single base away; base qualities are absent.

TCRbeta CDR3 regions were amplified from genomic DNA using the immunoSEQ Assay, a bias-controlled multiplex PCR. On the authors' methods: The number of nucleated cells in each sample was estimated from the amplification of reference gene primers within the assay. To quantify the absolute abundance of each unique TCRbeta CDR3 rearrangement, sequence reads were collapsed and filtered. For each sample, productive Simpson clonality was calculated by taking the square root of Simpson's diversity index across productive rearrangements. This is the immuneACCESS table as TCRdb keeps it, with only in-frame sequences that have V and J called. A part of the clones is gone; compared with another copy, unresolved V genes explain less than half, and the rest is unexplained. The DNA was the basis for D and trimming; V, J and clone size are from that table. This sample lists hundreds of thousands of clones; over 75% were detected once. The ten largest account for roughly 2.3% of the sample.

This TCR was sampled from a woman aged 18-29 years who had recovered from COVID-19. The rearrangement combines TRBV14 with TRBJ2-7; the D gene is perhaps TRBD1, from 7 matching bases. The sequencing sample was made of PBMCs or T cells enriched from blood (not recorded which). The CDR3 region has the sequence CASTLGGGTDEQYF. Here is the DNA: TGTGCCAGCACTTTAGGAGGGGGGACAGACGAGCAGTACTTC. Extended through the reference TRBV14 and TRBJ2-7 proteins, this CDR3 yields the full variable domain: EAGVTQFPSHSVIEKGQTVTLRCDPISGHDNLYWYRRVMGKEIKFLLHFVKESKQDESGMPNNRFLAERTGGTYSTLKVQPAELEDSGVYFCASTLGGGTDEQYFGPGTRLTVT.